This is a list of T cell receptor beta chains from one sample in a study of response to subunit inactivated influenza vaccine. TCRdb independently ran MiXCR on the RT-PCR reads; one entry per CDR3 protein. This sample has about 180,000 distinct CDR3 sequences; approximately 8.7% occur once, and the top ten carry roughly 11%. Sequences were derived from non-naive T cells sorted from PBMCs, sampled on the day of vaccination. These TCRs come from a man in his forties or fifties who received an inactivated influenza vaccine. Both conserved end residues are part of each CDR3. A D gene is named only where the DNA matches it firmly. Part of the rows lack a size; the others show once, few, many or a class for expanded clones.

length: 17
J: TRBJ2-7
D: -
size: -
V: TRBV6-2/TRBV6-3
CDR3: CASTPPEAGGFTYEQYF
DNA: TGTGCCAGCACCCCCCCCGAGGCAGGGGGGTTTACCTACGAGCAGTACTTC

length: 22
J: TRBJ1-3
D: -
size: -
V: TRBV27
CDR3: CASSLSTPGRVGGKDSGNTIYF
DNA: TGTGCCAGCAGTTTATCTACTCCGGGCAGGGTAGGAGGGAAGGACTCTGGAAACACCATATATTTT

length: 14
J: TRBJ2-7
D: -
size: few
V: TRBV28
CDR3: CASSPAGGLYEQYF
DNA: TGTGCCAGCTCTCCGGCCGGGGGCCTCTACGAGCAGTACTTC

length: 14
J: TRBJ1-2
D: -
size: many
V: TRBV29-1
CDR3: CSADSLGGNYGYTF
DNA: TGCAGCGCCGATAGCCTCGGGGGAAACTATGGCTACACCTTC

length: 15
J: TRBJ2-3
D: TRBD2
size: -
V: TRBV6-5
CDR3: CASSWTSGGTDTQYF
DNA: TGTGCCAGCAGTTGGACTAGCGGGGGTACCGATACGCAGTATTTT

length: 16
J: TRBJ2-5
D: TRBD2
size: few
V: TRBV12-3/TRBV12-4
CDR3: CASSTRSGGAGETQYF
DNA: TGTGCCAGCAGTACCCGTAGCGGGGGGGCTGGTGAGACCCAGTACTTC

length: 14
J: TRBJ2-5
D: -
size: -
V: TRBV5-1
CDR3: CASSSYGTVETQYF
DNA: TGCGCCAGCAGCTCCTACGGGACGGTAGAGACCCAGTACTTC

length: 15
J: TRBJ2-7
D: TRBD2
size: many
V: TRBV5-1
CDR3: CASSPGGGTTPGEYF
DNA: TGCGCCAGCAGCCCGGGAGGGGGGACTACCCCTGGGGAGTACTTC

length: 11
J: TRBJ1-1
D: -
size: few
V: TRBV12-3/TRBV12-4
CDR3: CASSLTSEAFF
DNA: TGTGCCAGCAGTTTAACCTCTGAAGCTTTCTTT

length: 14
J: TRBJ1-2
D: TRBD1
size: few
V: TRBV28
CDR3: CASSALTGIYGYTF
DNA: TGTGCCAGCAGCGCCTTGACAGGGATCTATGGCTACACCTTC

length: 13
J: TRBJ2-7
D: -
size: many
V: TRBV29-1
CDR3: CSVEDLDSDEQYF
DNA: TGCAGCGTTGAAGATCTGGACAGTGACGAGCAGTACTTC

length: 20
J: TRBJ2-3
D: TRBD2
size: -
V: TRBV5-1
CDR3: CASSLGFGLAGGLGRDTQYF
DNA: TGCGCCAGCAGCTTGGGATTCGGACTAGCGGGGGGGCTGGGTAGAGATACGCAGTATTTT

length: 14
J: TRBJ2-1
D: -
size: few
V: TRBV6-1
CDR3: CASSETSLNNEQFF
DNA: TGTGCCAGCAGTGAAACTAGTTTGAACAATGAGCAGTTCTTC

length: 13
J: TRBJ2-7
D: -
size: -
V: TRBV7-2
CDR3: CASSLPQGYEQYF
DNA: TGTGCCAGCAGCTTACCCCAGGGGTACGAGCAGTACTTC

length: 15
J: TRBJ2-4
D: -
size: few
V: TRBV3-1
CDR3: CASSQDGGIKNIQYF
DNA: TGTGCCAGCAGCCAAGATGGTGGAATAAAAAACATTCAGTACTTC

length: 13
J: TRBJ2-3
D: -
size: many
V: TRBV20-1
CDR3: CSARDTVFDTQYF
DNA: TGCAGTGCTAGAGATACGGTATTTGATACGCAGTATTTT

length: 15
J: TRBJ2-1
D: -
size: many
V: TRBV15
CDR3: CATSRERGPIWEQFF
DNA: TGTGCCACCAGCAGAGAAAGGGGCCCGATTTGGGAGCAGTTCTTC

length: 14
J: TRBJ2-5
D: TRBD1
size: -
V: TRBV20-1
CDR3: CSAKRGRRGETQYF
DNA: TGCAGTGCCAAAAGGGGGCGGCGTGGAGAGACCCAGTACTTC

length: 15
J: TRBJ2-3
D: -
size: -
V: TRBV5-6
CDR3: CASSFVSSGTDTQYF
DNA: TGTGCCAGCAGCTTTGTTAGCAGTGGGACAGATACGCAGTATTTT

length: 18
J: TRBJ2-2
D: -
size: few
V: TRBV14
CDR3: CASSQPAWKTENTGELFF
DNA: TGTGCCAGCAGCCAACCGGCTTGGAAGACAGAGAACACCGGGGAGCTGTTTTTT

length: 15
J: TRBJ1-4
D: -
size: many
V: TRBV5-1
CDR3: CASSLKGSPNEKLFF
DNA: TGCGCCAGCAGCTTGAAGGGGAGCCCTAATGAAAAACTGTTTTTT

length: 17
J: TRBJ2-3
D: -
size: many
V: TRBV5-5
CDR3: CASSSFTGTDHTDTQYF
DNA: TGTGCCAGCAGCTCTTTCACCGGGACGGACCACACAGATACGCAGTATTTT

length: 12
J: TRBJ2-1
D: -
size: many
V: TRBV11-2
CDR3: CASSLNSYEQFF
DNA: TGTGCCAGCAGCTTAAATTCATATGAGCAGTTCTTC